These T cell receptor beta chains were read from a single sample in a study of technical replicates of blood from a handful of donors. TCRdb keeps only in-frame clones here, not all; method: immunoSEQ multiplex PCR. The sample comprises about 75,000 clones, 92% of which are singletons, and 0.42% rests with the top ten. Input material: T cells isolated from PBMCs. Source of these receptors: a human donor in good health. CDR3s include the opening cysteine and the closing phenylalanine or tryptophan. A D gene is named only where the DNA matches it firmly. The size entry is marked missing in some rows and otherwise reads once, few, many or a size class.

v_gene,len,d_gene,j_gene,abundance,CDR3aa,CDR3nt
TRBV10-3,16,NA,TRBJ2-3,NA,CAISESSPGLTDTQYF,TGTGCCATCAGTGAGTCGTCTCCGGGACTCACAGATACGCAGTATTTT
TRBV5-6,13,NA,TRBJ1-5,NA,CASSLGRGQPQHF,TGTGCCAGCAGCTTGGGTAGGGGTCAGCCCCAGCATTTT
TRBV7-9,12,NA,TRBJ2-7,NA,CASSSGAYEQYF,TGTGCCAGCAGTTCAGGGGCCTACGAGCAGTACTTC
TRBV29-1,15,NA,TRBJ2-7,once,CSVEWRDREDYEQYF,TGCAGCGTTGAATGGAGGGACAGAGAAGACTACGAGCAGTACTTC
TRBV4-2,18,TRBD2,TRBJ2-2,NA,CASSQDTASGRSAGELFF,TGTGCCAGCAGCCAAGATACGGCTAGCGGGAGGTCGGCCGGGGAGCTGTTTTTT
TRBV19,15,NA,TRBJ2-3,NA,CASSISWQSTDTQYF,TGTGCCAGTAGTATAAGTTGGCAGTCCACAGATACGCAGTATTTT
TRBV6-5,14,NA,TRBJ2-7,NA,CASSYDAESGEQYF,TGTGCCAGCAGTTACGATGCCGAATCCGGCGAGCAGTACTTC
TRBV28,14,NA,TRBJ2-1,NA,CASSLVGHNNEQFF,TGTGCCAGCAGTTTAGTGGGGCACAACAATGAGCAGTTCTTC
TRBV4-1,15,TRBD2,TRBJ2-1,NA,CASSPRTSGANEQFF,TGCGCCAGCAGCCCCCGGACTAGCGGGGCCAATGAGCAGTTCTTC
TRBV7-6,13,NA,TRBJ2-7,NA,CASSLDALREQYF,TGTGCCAGCAGCTTAGATGCGCTTCGGGAGCAGTACTTC